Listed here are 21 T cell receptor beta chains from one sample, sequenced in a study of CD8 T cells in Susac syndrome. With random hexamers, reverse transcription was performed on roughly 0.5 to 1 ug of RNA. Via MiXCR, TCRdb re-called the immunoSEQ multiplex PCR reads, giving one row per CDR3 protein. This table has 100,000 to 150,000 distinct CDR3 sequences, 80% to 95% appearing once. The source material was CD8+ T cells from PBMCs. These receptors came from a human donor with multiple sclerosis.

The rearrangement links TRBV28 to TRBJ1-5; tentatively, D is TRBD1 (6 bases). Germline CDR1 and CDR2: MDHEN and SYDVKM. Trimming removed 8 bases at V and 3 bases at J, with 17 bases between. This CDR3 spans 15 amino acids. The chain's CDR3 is CASGPLRGNNQPQHF. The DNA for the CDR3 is TGTGCCAGCGGGCCGTTGAGGGGGAACAATCAGCCCCAGCATTTT.

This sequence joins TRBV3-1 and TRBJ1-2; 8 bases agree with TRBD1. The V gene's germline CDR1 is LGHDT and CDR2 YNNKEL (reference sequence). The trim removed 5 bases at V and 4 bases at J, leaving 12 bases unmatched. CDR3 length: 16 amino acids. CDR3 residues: CASSSASDRATYGYTF. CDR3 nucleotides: TGTGCCAGCAGCAGTGCCTCGGACAGGGCCACCTATGGCTACACCTTC.

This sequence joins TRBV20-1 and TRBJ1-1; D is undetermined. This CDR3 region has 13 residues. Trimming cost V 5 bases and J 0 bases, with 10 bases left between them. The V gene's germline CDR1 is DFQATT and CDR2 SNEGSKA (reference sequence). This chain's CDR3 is CSAATPLNTEAFF. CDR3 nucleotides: TGCAGTGCTGCGACACCCCTGAACACTGAAGCTTTCTTT.

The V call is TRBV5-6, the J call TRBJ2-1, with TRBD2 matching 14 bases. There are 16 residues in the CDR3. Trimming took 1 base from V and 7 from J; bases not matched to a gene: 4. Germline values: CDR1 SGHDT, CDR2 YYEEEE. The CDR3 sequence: CASSLPTSGRGNEQFF. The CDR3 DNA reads TGTGCCAGCAGCTTGCCGACTAGCGGGAGGGGGAATGAGCAGTTCTTC.

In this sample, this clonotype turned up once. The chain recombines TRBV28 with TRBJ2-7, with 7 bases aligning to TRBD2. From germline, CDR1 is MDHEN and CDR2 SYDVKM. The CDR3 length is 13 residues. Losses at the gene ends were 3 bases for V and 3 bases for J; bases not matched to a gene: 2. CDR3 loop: CASSFGGNYEQYF. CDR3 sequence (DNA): TGTGCCAGCAGTTTCGGGGGGAACTACGAGCAGTACTTC.

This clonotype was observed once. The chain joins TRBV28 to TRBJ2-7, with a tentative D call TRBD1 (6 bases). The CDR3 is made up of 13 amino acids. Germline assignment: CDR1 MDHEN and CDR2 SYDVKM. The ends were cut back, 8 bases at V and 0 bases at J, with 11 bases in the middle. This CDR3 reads CASRPDSSYEQYV. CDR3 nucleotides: TGTGCCAGCCGGCCGGACAGCTCCTACGAGCAGTACGTC.

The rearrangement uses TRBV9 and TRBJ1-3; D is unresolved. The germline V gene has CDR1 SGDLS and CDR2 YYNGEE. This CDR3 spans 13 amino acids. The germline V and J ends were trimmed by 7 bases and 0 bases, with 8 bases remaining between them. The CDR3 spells CASGKGSGNTIYF. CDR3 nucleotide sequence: TGTGCCAGCGGGAAGGGCTCTGGAAACACCATATATTTT.

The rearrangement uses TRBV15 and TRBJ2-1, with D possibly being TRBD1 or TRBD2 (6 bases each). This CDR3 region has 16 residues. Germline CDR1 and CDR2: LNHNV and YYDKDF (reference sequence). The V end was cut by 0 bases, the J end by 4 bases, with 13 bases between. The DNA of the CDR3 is TGTGCCACCAGCAGAGATAAGGGGGGCCGGTACAATGAGCAGTTCTTC. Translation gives CATSRDKGGRYNEQFF.

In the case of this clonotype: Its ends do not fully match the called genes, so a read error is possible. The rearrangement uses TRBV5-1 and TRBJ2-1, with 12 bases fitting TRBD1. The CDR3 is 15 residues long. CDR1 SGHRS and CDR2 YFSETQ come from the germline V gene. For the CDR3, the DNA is TGTGCCAGCAGCCTGGGACAGGGGGCGAGGAATGAGCAGTTCTTC. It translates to CASSLGQGARNEQFF.

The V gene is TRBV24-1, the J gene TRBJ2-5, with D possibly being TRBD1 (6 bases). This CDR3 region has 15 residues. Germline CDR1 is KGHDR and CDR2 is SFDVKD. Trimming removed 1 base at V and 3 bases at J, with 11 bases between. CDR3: CATSDFRDTKETQYF. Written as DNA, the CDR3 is TGTGCCACCAGTGATTTCCGGGACACCAAAGAGACCCAGTACTTC.

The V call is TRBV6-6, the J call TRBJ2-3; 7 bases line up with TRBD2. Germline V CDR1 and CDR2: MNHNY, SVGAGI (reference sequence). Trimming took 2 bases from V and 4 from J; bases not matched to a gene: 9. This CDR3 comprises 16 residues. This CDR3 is CASSYPRAGVADTQYF. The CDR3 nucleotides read TGTGCCAGCAGTTACCCGCGGGCGGGAGTGGCAGATACGCAGTATTTT.

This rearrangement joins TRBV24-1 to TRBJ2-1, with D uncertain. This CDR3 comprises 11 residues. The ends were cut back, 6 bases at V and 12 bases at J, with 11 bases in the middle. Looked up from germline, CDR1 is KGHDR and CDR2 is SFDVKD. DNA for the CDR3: TGTGCCACCAGTTCGCCCACCGGGCAGTTCTTC. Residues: CATSSPTGQFF.

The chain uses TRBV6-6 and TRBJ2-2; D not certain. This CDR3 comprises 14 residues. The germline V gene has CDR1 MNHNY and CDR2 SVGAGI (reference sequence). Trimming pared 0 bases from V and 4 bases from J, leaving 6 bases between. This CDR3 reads CASSYSRTTGELFF. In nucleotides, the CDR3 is TGTGCCAGCAGTTACTCGCGGACCACCGGGGAGCTGTTTTTT.

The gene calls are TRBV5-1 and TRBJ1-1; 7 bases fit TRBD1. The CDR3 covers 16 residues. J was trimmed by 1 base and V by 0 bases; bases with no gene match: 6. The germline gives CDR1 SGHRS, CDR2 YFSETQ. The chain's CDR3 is CASSLASWDRNTEAFF. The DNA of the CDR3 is TGCGCCAGCAGCTTGGCCTCCTGGGACAGGAACACTGAAGCTTTCTTT.

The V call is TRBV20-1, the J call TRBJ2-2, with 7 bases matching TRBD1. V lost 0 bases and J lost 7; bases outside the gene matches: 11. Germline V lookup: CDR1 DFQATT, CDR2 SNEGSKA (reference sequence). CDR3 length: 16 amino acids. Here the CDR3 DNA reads TGCAGTGCTAGAGATGCAGTTCGAGGGGGCATCGGGGAGCTGTTTTTT. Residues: CSARDAVRGGIGELFF.

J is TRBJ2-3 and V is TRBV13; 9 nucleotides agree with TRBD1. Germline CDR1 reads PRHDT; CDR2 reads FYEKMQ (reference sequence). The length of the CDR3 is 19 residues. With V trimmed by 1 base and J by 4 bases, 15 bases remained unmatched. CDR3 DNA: TGTGCCAGCAGCTTAGCCGTCGATGCGGGACAGGGCCCAGCAGATACGCAGTATTTT. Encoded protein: CASSLAVDAGQGPADTQYF.

The CDR3 bases are TGTGCCAGCAGCCAAGATTATAACCAGAGGAGCTATGGCTACACCTTC. Protein: CASSQDYNQRSYGYTF. The chain links TRBV3-1 to TRBJ1-2; no clear D gene. The CDR3 has 16 amino acids. The V end lost 0 bases, the J end lost 4 bases, and 15 bases lay between the germline ends. The germline gives CDR1 LGHDT, CDR2 YNNKEL (reference sequence).

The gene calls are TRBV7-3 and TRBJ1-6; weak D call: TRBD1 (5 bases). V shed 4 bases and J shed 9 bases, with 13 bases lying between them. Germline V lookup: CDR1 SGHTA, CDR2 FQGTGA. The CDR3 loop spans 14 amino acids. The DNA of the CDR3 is TGTGCCAGCAGCTCCTCAGGGTCTGGTTCACCCCTCCACTTT. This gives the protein CASSSSGSGSPLHF.

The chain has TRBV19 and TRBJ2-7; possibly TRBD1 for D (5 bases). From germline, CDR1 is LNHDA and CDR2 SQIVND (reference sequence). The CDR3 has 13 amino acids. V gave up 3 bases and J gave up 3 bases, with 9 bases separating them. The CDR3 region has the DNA TGTGCCAGTAGTATGTCTCAGGGCTACGAGCAGTACTTC. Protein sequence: CASSMSQGYEQYF.

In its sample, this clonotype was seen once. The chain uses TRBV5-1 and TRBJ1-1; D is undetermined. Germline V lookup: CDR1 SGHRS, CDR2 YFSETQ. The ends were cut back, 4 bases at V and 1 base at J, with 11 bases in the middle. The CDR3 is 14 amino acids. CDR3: CASSLPARNTEAFF. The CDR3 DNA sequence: TGCGCCAGCAGCCTACCCGCCCGGAACACTGAAGCTTTCTTT. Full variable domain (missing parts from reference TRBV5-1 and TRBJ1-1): KAGVTQTPRYLIKTRGQQVTLSCSPISGHRSVSWYQQTPGQGLQFLFEYFSETQRNKGNFPGRFSGRQFSNSRSEMNVSTLELGDSALYLCASSLPARNTEAFFGQGTRLTVV.

Here the CDR3 DNA reads TGCAGTGCTAGAGACCCCTTGGGACAGGGGGCATCCTACGAGCAGTACTTC. Translation gives CSARDPLGQGASYEQYF. The gene calls are TRBV20-1 and TRBJ2-7; 12 nucleotides agree with TRBD1. The CDR3 extends over 17 amino acids. Germline CDR1 DFQATT, CDR2 SNEGSKA (reference sequence). The J segment lost 1 base and the V segment lost 0 bases, leaving 7 bases of the junction unmatched.